This is a list of T cell receptor beta chains from one sample in a study of cytomegalovirus exposure and HLA in healthy donors. This table comes from immunoSEQ multiplex PCR, and its TCRdb copy is limited to in-frame clones, with some not included. The data contain under 200,000 clones, almost 85% of them seen just once; the ten biggest clones take up around 0.97%. Sequencing used PBMCs. The receptors were sampled from a man aged 25 to 40 in good health and CMV-seronegative. Each CDR3 is given with its conserved first and last residue. Each record gives: CDR3 protein, CDR3 DNA, D gene, CDR3 length, V gene, clone size, J gene. A D gene is named only where the DNA matches it firmly. Size is stated for part of the rows, as once, few or many counts, or as a class when the clone is expanded.

CDR3aa: CASSPGLAGNTGELFF
CDR3nt: TGCGCCAGCAGCCCCGGACTAGCGGGGAACACCGGGGAGCTGTTTTTT
d_gene: TRBD2
len: 16
v_gene: TRBV5-1
abundance: .
j_gene: TRBJ2-2

CDR3aa: CASSLRDSHSSTDTQYF
CDR3nt: TGTGCCAGCAGCCTGCGGGACAGCCATTCTAGCACAGATACGCAGTATTTT
d_gene: .
len: 17
v_gene: TRBV7-9
abundance: .
j_gene: TRBJ2-3

CDR3aa: CASGPPYSNQPQHF
CDR3nt: TGTGCTAGTGGCCCTCCTTATAGCAATCAGCCCCAGCATTTT
d_gene: .
len: 14
v_gene: TRBV12-5
abundance: .
j_gene: TRBJ1-5

CDR3aa: CASSALTTNNEQFF
CDR3nt: TGTGCCAGTAGTGCGCTGACTACAAACAATGAGCAGTTCTTC
d_gene: .
len: 14
v_gene: TRBV19
abundance: .
j_gene: TRBJ2-1

CDR3aa: CASSHRGTRNEQFF
CDR3nt: TGTGCCAGCAGCCACAGGGGGACCAGAAATGAGCAGTTCTTC
d_gene: TRBD1
len: 14
v_gene: TRBV4-2
abundance: .
j_gene: TRBJ2-1

CDR3aa: CASSSWDVEGEAFF
CDR3nt: TGTGCCAGCAGCTCCTGGGATGTGGAGGGTGAAGCTTTCTTT
d_gene: .
len: 14
v_gene: TRBV11-3
abundance: once
j_gene: TRBJ1-1

CDR3aa: CASSFAGAVYEQYF
CDR3nt: TGCGCCAGCAGCTTTGCAGGGGCCGTCTACGAGCAGTACTTC
d_gene: .
len: 14
v_gene: TRBV5-1
abundance: .
j_gene: TRBJ2-7

CDR3aa: CASSPLLQPMNTEAFF
CDR3nt: TGTGCCAGCAGCCCGCTTTTACAGCCCATGAACACTGAAGCTTTCTTT
d_gene: .
len: 16
v_gene: TRBV5-6
abundance: .
j_gene: TRBJ1-1

CDR3aa: CASSLAGTANTEAFF
CDR3nt: TGTGCCAGCAGCTTAGCCGGGACAGCGAACACTGAAGCTTTCTTT
d_gene: TRBD1
len: 15
v_gene: TRBV7-8
abundance: .
j_gene: TRBJ1-1

CDR3aa: CASSFGMTGTNSPLHF
CDR3nt: TGTGCCAGCAGTTTTGGGATGACAGGGACGAATTCACCCCTCCACTTT
d_gene: TRBD1
len: 16
v_gene: TRBV28
abundance: once
j_gene: TRBJ1-6

CDR3aa: CASTWGGYNEQFF
CDR3nt: TGTGCCAGCACCTGGGGGGGTTACAATGAGCAGTTCTTC
d_gene: TRBD2
len: 13
v_gene: TRBV7-9
abundance: .
j_gene: TRBJ2-1